This TCR beta chain was sequenced for a study of blood T cell repertoires in COVID-19. Study context: T cells, B-cell-depleted T cells, or PBMCs provided the cDNA or gDNA that served as material.

Deletions cut 3 bases from V and 0 bases from J, with 13 bases between. The CDR3 has 16 amino acids. The V gene's germline CDR1 is LNHDA and CDR2 SQIVND (reference sequence). Per the original data handling: Amplification with reference gene primers provided the estimates of nucleated cell counts. Profiled with immunoSEQ multiplex PCR; TCRdb holds only in-frame clones, not every one. That table is the source of V, J and clone size, and D and trimming were worked out from the DNA. In the table there are fewer than 300,000 clones, approximately 89% of which are singletons. The J gene is TRBJ2-3, the V gene TRBV19, with D uncertain. This clonotype was obtained from a man in his forties who had recovered from COVID-19. The source material was peripheral blood. This CDR3 is CASSIQLVISTDTQYF. In nucleotides, the CDR3 is TGTGCCAGTAGTATTCAGTTGGTTATTAGCACAGATACGCAGTATTTT.